The 24 T cell receptor beta chains below were found in one sample sequenced in a study of regulatory T cells in long-lasting Graves disease. The sample's time point: persistent/refractory GD, antithyroid drugs over 5 years with positive TRAb. The TCR library was made from RNA that had been extracted from PBMCs in TRIzol. iRepertoire HTBI primers and Arm-PCR of CDR3 regions built TCR beta libraries. MiXCR, applied by TCRdb to the multiplex PCR reads, yields one record per CDR3 protein. Among under 500,000 distinct CDR3 sequences listed, roughly 20% were seen once. This specimen was peripheral blood mononuclear cells (PBMCs), taken when the disease was refractory, from a patient treated with antithyroid drugs. The receptors here all came from a female donor with Graves disease.

Of note for this clonotype: The junction departs from the called germline gene at one end, perhaps through a read error. The rearrangement uses TRBV27 and TRBJ2-7, with D possibly TRBD1 on 5 matching bases. Germline lookup yields CDR1 MNHEY and CDR2 SMNVEV (reference sequence). The CDR3 has 12 residues. The CDR3 region has the DNA TGTGCCAGCGGTTTAAGGGGCTACGAGCAGTACTTC. Protein: CASGLRGYEQYF.

The rearrangement joins TRBV12-3 or TRBV12-4 to TRBJ2-7; 8 positions match TRBD2. This CDR3 spans 13 amino acids. The V segment lost 3 bases and the J segment 8 bases; nucleotides outside the gene matches: 6. CDR3 amino acids: CASSLRLANKQYF. CDR3 DNA: TGTGCCAGCAGTTTGAGACTAGCGAATAAGCAGTACTTC.

This chain joins TRBV28 and TRBJ2-7; no definite D call. Germline CDR1 is MDHEN and CDR2 is SYDVKM. Trimming removed 6 bases at V and 2 bases at J, with 20 bases between. The CDR3 extends over 16 amino acids. CDR3 coding DNA: TGTGCCAGCAGCCCCCGCGGCTTCCCGAGTGCCTACGAGCAGTACTTC. It is translated as CASSPRGFPSAYEQYF. Combining the CDR3 with reference TRBV28 and TRBJ2-7 gives the whole variable domain DVKVTQSSRYLVKRTGEKVFLECVQDMDHENMFWYRQDPGLGLRLIYFSYDVKMKEKGDIPEGYSVSREKKERFSLILESASTNQTSMYLCASSPRGFPSAYEQYFGPGTRLTVT.

Note on this clonotype: This likely comes from a read error, as the CDR3 has no conserved phenylalanine or tryptophan at its end. V and J are TRBV28 and TRBJ1-5, with D tentatively TRBD1 (5 bases). With 4 bases removed from V and 4 bases from J, the gap between germline ends came to 17 bases. The CDR3 has 16 residues. Germline CDR1 reads MDHEN; CDR2 reads SYDVKM. CDR3 sequence (DNA): TGTGCCAGCAGTTCCTCAGGGCGTACCCCAAATCAGCCCCAGCATTCT. It is translated as CASSSSGRTPNQPQHS.

On this clonotype itself: A much larger clone differs by one base, so this may be a read error. No conserved phenylalanine or tryptophan is present at the end of the CDR3, so a read error is the likely explanation. The chain has TRBV11-2 and TRBJ1-1, with D unclear. The V end was cut by 1 base, the J end by 2 bases, with 11 bases between. Germline V gene sequence: CDR1 SGHAT, CDR2 FQNNGV. CDR3 length: 15 residues. The CDR3 nucleotides read TGTGCCAGCAGCTTAGGTTGGAGTTCTAACACTGAAGCTTTCCTT. Translation: CASSLGWSSNTEAFL.

This clonotype was seen ten or more times. The chain carries TRBV2 and TRBJ2-5; D unclear. CDR3 length: 13 amino acids. Per germline, CDR1 SNHLY and CDR2 FYNNEI. Trimming removed 2 bases from V and 5 bases from J, with 9 bases in between. The CDR3 sequence: CASSEISWETQYF. The CDR3 region has the DNA TGTGCCAGCAGTGAAATTAGTTGGGAGACCCAGTACTTC. Filled out from reference TRBV2 and TRBJ2-5, the complete variable domain reads EPEVTQTPSHQVTQMGQEVILRCVPISNHLYFYWYRQILGQKVEFLVSFYNNEISEKSEIFDDQFSVERPDGSNFTLKIRSTKLEDSAMYFCASSEISWETQYFGPGTRLLVL.

The chain uses TRBV6-1 and TRBJ1-2, with D perhaps matching TRBD1 (6 bases). The CDR3 covers 14 residues. V was pared by 6 bases and J by 7 bases, with 18 bases between. Germline CDR1 reads MNHNS; CDR2 reads SASEGT. The CDR3 loop reads CASRTMDSSSGYTF. Here the CDR3 DNA reads TGTGCCAGCAGAACTATGGACAGTTCAAGTGGCTACACCTTC.

The rearrangement uses TRBV6-2 or TRBV6-3 and TRBJ1-1; 7 bases line up with TRBD1. CDR3 length: 14 amino acids. Germline V gene sequence: CDR1 MNHEY, CDR2 SVGEGT. Trimming removed 0 bases from V and 5 bases from J; junction bases left unmatched: 3. CDR3 in amino acids: CASSYSGGETEAFF. In DNA, the CDR3 is TGTGCCAGCAGTTACTCAGGGGGCGAAACTGAAGCTTTCTTT.

This clonotype has at least ten counts. The V and J genes are TRBV6-1 and TRBJ1-4, with D maybe TRBD1 (5 bases). CDR3 size: 12 residues. Trimming cost V 4 bases and J 8 bases, with 8 bases left between them. The germline V gene encodes CDR1 MNHNS and CDR2 SASEGT. CDR3 residues: CASSGGVEKLFF. CDR3 bases: TGTGCCAGCAGTGGGGGGGTGGAAAAACTGTTTTTT.

This clonotype was picked up many times. This chain connects TRBV6-5 to TRBJ1-4, with D unclear. CDR3 length equals 12 residues. Germline lookup yields CDR1 MNHEY and CDR2 SVGAGI. V was clipped by 4 bases and J by 6 bases, with 6 bases between them. CDR3 sequence: CASSSDYEKLFF. DNA of the CDR3: TGTGCCAGCAGTTCCGACTATGAAAAACTGTTTTTT.

This clonotype showed up many times. The chain couples TRBV6-5 to TRBJ1-1; D is undetermined. Deletions cut 2 bases from V and 5 bases from J, with 9 bases between. CDR1 and CDR2 from the germline V gene are MNHEY and SVGAGI. The CDR3 runs 13 residues. DNA of the CDR3: TGTGCCAGCAGTTACGCCTTGGGAACTGAAGCTTTCTTT. Protein product: CASSYALGTEAFF.

This clonotype was observed a handful of times. The chain joins TRBV24-1 to TRBJ1-2; D perhaps matches TRBD1 (5 bases). Germline CDR1 KGHDR, CDR2 SFDVKD. V lost 7 bases and J 3 bases, leaving 8 bases between the germline ends. The length of the CDR3 is 12 residues. The CDR3 sequence is CATRMGDYGYTF. The CDR3 DNA sequence: TGTGCCACCAGAATGGGGGACTATGGCTACACCTTC.

The chain recombines TRBV7-6 with TRBJ1-3, with a weak D call TRBD1 (6 bases). The CDR3 covers 15 residues. Germline V CDR1 and CDR2: SGHVS, FNYEAQ. The V and J ends lost 5 bases and 0 bases respectively, with 11 bases between them. CDR3 DNA sequence: TGTGCCAGCAGCAGTAAGGGGGACTCTGGAAACACCATATATTTT. As protein: CASSSKGDSGNTIYF.

This chain uses TRBV5-1 with TRBJ1-3, with D unclear. Between the trimmed V and J ends, which lost 1 base and 4 bases, there was a span of 6 bases. Per germline, CDR1 SGHRS and CDR2 YFSETQ. The CDR3 loop spans 13 amino acids. The DNA of the CDR3 is TGCGCCAGCAGCTTGAGGGAAGGAAACACCATATATTTT. Its translation is CASSLREGNTIYF.

The rearrangement joins TRBV18 to TRBJ1-2, with D perhaps TRBD1 (5 bases). The CDR3 is 14 amino acids. V was cut by 1 base and J by 4 bases, with 10 bases left in between. Germline values: CDR1 KGHSH, CDR2 LQKENI. For the CDR3, the DNA is TGTGCCAGCTCACCACTCGGACAAGTCTATGGCTACACCTTC. Translating gives CASSPLGQVYGYTF.

This clonotype has a count of ten or more. V is TRBV6-2 or TRBV6-3 and J is TRBJ2-7, with 9 bases aligning to TRBD2. This CDR3 contains 17 residues. V shed 3 bases, J shed 3 bases, and the junction held 12 bases outside the gene matches. Germline CDR1 MNHEY, CDR2 SVGEGT. This CDR3 is CASSYPLAGRIHYEQYF. In nucleotides, the CDR3 is TGTGCCAGCAGTTATCCCCTAGCGGGGAGGATTCACTACGAGCAGTACTTC.

This clonotype appeared a few times. V usage is TRBV30 and J usage is TRBJ1-2, with TRBD1 matching 9 bases. Germline lookup yields CDR1 GTSNPN and CDR2 SVGIG (reference sequence). There are 15 residues in the CDR3. V shed 1 base and J 1 base; nucleotides not matched to a gene: 4. DNA of the CDR3: TGTGCCTGGAGTGGGGGGACAGGGAATAACTATGGCTACACCTTC. Its protein is CAWSGGTGNNYGYTF.

This clonotype occurred many times. The chain couples TRBV7-3 to TRBJ1-1; possibly TRBD1 for D (5 bases). Germline V gene lookup returns CDR1 SGHTA and CDR2 FQGTGA. CDR3 length: 15 residues. V was clipped by 9 bases and J by 0 bases, with 17 bases between them. The CDR3 nucleotides are TGTGCCAGGGAGCCGGGACCCTTCGTGAACACTGAAGCTTTCTTT. Its protein is CAREPGPFVNTEAFF.

This clonotype was seen repeatedly, ten times or more. V is TRBV7-3 and J is TRBJ2-7; 7 bases match TRBD1. Trimming cost V 0 bases and J 5 bases; bases outside gene matches: 10. Germline V gives CDR1 SGHTA, CDR2 FQGTGA. This CDR3 region has 16 residues. CDR3 sequence reads: CASSLTGGTAKNEQYF. The CDR3 DNA sequence: TGTGCCAGCAGCTTAACGGGTGGGACAGCAAAAAACGAGCAGTACTTC.

Concerning this clonotype itself: The junction differs from germline at one of its ends, possibly a read error. This rearrangement joins TRBV13 to TRBJ2-1; 10 bases match TRBD2. CDR3 length equals 16 residues. Germline loops: CDR1 PRHDT, CDR2 FYEKMQ (reference sequence). The CDR3 protein is CASSLGTSEKYNEQFF. In DNA form, the CDR3 reads TGTGCCAGCAGCCTAGGGACTAGCGAAAAATACAATGAGCAGTTCTTC.

In this sample, this clonotype turned up a few times. The rearrangement links TRBV11-2 to TRBJ1-2; TRBD1 aligns across 9 bases. Germline V gives CDR1 SGHAT, CDR2 FQNNGV. The CDR3 consists of 14 residues. Trimming at V came to 4 bases and at J to 7 bases, leaving 7 bases not matched to a gene. The CDR3 coding sequence is TGTGCCAGCAGCTCTCGGACAGGGGAGTCTGGCTACACCTTC. It codes for CASSSRTGESGYTF. Based on the CDR3 plus reference TRBV11-2 and TRBJ1-2, the full variable domain is EAGVAQSPRYKIIEKRQSVAFWCNPISGHATLYWYQQILGQGPKLLIQFQNNGVVDDSQLPKDRFSAERLKGVDSTLKIQPAKLEDSAVYLCASSSRTGESGYTFGSGTRLTVV.

This clonotype showed up many times. The chain is built from TRBV7-8 and TRBJ1-5; no clear D. Per germline, CDR1 SGHVS and CDR2 FQNEAQ. The CDR3 length is 14 residues. V was pared by 1 base and J by 5 bases, with 9 bases between. The CDR3 DNA reads TGTGCCAGCAGCTTAGTTAAAGCTTATCAGCCCCAGCATTTT. Amino acids: CASSLVKAYQPQHF. Full variable domain (missing parts from reference TRBV7-8 and TRBJ1-5): GAGVSQSPRYKVAKRGQDVALRCDPISGHVSLFWYQQALGQGPEFLTYFQNEAQLDKSGLPSDRFFAERPEGSVSTLKIQRTQQEDSAVYLCASSLVKAYQPQHFGDGTRLSIL.

At least ten counts were recorded for this clonotype. V usage is TRBV7-9 and J usage is TRBJ1-1; D is uncertain. Per germline, CDR1 SEHNR and CDR2 FQNEAQ (reference sequence). The V and J ends lost 5 bases and 1 base respectively, with 11 bases between them. The CDR3 totals 14 residues. For the CDR3, the DNA is TGTGCCAGCAGCCCACCGTGGGGGAACACTGAAGCTTTCTTT. It specifies CASSPPWGNTEAFF.

The chain carries TRBV4-2 and TRBJ2-5; D possibly matches TRBD1 or TRBD2 (5 bases each). The CDR3 is 17 amino acids. Trimming stripped 2 bases from V and 4 bases from J, with 20 bases between. The V gene's germline CDR1 is LGHNA and CDR2 YNFKEQ. The CDR3 is CASSQPTGLGTRETQYF. The CDR3, as DNA: TGTGCCAGCAGCCAACCCACGGGTCTCGGGACCAGAGAGACCCAGTACTTC.